A single sample is the source of the 25 T cell receptor beta chains below, sequenced in a study of CD8 T cells in Susac syndrome. With random hexamers, reverse transcription was performed on roughly 0.5 to 1 ug of RNA. A single record per CDR3 protein comes from TCRdb applying MiXCR to the immunoSEQ multiplex PCR reads. The sample contains 90,000 to 150,000 distinct CDR3 sequences, about 92% of which appear only once. Sequenced input: CD4+ T cells from PBMCs. These receptor sequences come from a human donor with multiple sclerosis.

The rearrangement uses TRBV24-1 and TRBJ2-3; D unresolved. Germline V lookup: CDR1 KGHDR, CDR2 SFDVKD. Trimming took 3 bases from V and 6 from J, leaving 12 bases between them. This CDR3 contains 14 residues. The CDR3, as DNA: TGTGCCACCAGTGATGCCGGGTCCAAGGATACGCAGTATTTT. The encoded protein is CATSDAGSKDTQYF.

The V gene is TRBV27, the J gene TRBJ2-3; the match to TRBD1 covers 7 bases. CDR1 is MNHEY and CDR2 is SMNVEV in the germline V gene (reference sequence). V shed 1 base and J 5 bases; nucleotides not matched to a gene: 3. This CDR3 is 14 amino acids long. The CDR3 region has the DNA TGTGCCAGCAGTTTATACAGGGGCAGAGATACGCAGTATTTT. It is translated as CASSLYRGRDTQYF.

This clonotype was seen once. The rearrangement joins TRBV20-1 to TRBJ2-7; the D gene is possibly TRBD1 (6 bases). V was cut by 3 bases and J by 2 bases, with 11 bases left in between. The CDR3 length is 13 residues. Germline V gene data show CDR1 as DFQATT and CDR2 as SNEGSKA (reference sequence). CDR3 amino acids: CSARPGHPYEQYF. CDR3 DNA: TGCAGTGCTAGGCCGGGACACCCCTACGAGCAGTACTTC.

The chain employs TRBV7-9 and TRBJ1-6; D unclear. The germline CDR1 and CDR2 sequences are SEHNR and FQNEAQ (reference sequence). The CDR3 covers 13 residues. V was shortened by 4 bases and J by 7 bases, with 8 bases between the two germline ends. The CDR3 DNA reads as TGTGCCAGCAGCTCCCAGGAAAATTCACCCCTCCACTTT. It codes for CASSSQENSPLHF.

The chain combines TRBV2 with TRBJ1-2; D is undetermined. Trimming took 7 bases from V and 7 from J, leaving 10 bases between them. Per germline, CDR1 SNHLY and CDR2 FYNNEI. The CDR3 totals 11 residues. Written as DNA, the CDR3 is TGTGCCAGCACCCCTCTGACTGGCTACACCTTC. Residues: CASTPLTGYTF. The full variable domain, with the rest looked up from reference TRBV2 and TRBJ1-2, is EPEVTQTPSHQVTQMGQEVILRCVPISNHLYFYWYRQILGQKVEFLVSFYNNEISEKSEIFDDQFSVERPDGSNFTLKIRSTKLEDSAMYFCASTPLTGYTFGSGTRLTVV.

The table lists this clonotype with a count of one. The V gene is TRBV4-2, the J gene TRBJ2-4, with unresolved D. The CDR3 totals 15 residues. Germline V gives CDR1 LGHNA, CDR2 YNFKEQ. V was clipped by 3 bases and J by 0 bases, with 9 bases between them. CDR3 in amino acids: CASSHDNIAKNIQYF. In nucleotides, the CDR3 is TGTGCCAGCAGCCATGACAATATAGCCAAAAACATTCAGTACTTC.

This clonotype has more than one count but fewer than ten. The rearrangement uses TRBV5-1 and TRBJ2-5, with unresolved D. CDR1 SGHRS and CDR2 YFSETQ come from the germline V gene. The CDR3 contains 11 residues. The V end was cut by 3 bases, the J end by 4 bases, with 4 bases between. CDR3 region: CASSSGETQYF. The CDR3 nucleotides read TGCGCCAGCAGCTCGGGAGAGACCCAGTACTTC.

The chain uses TRBV3-1 and TRBJ1-5, with D unclear. This CDR3 has 12 residues. V lost 2 bases to trimming and J lost 4 bases, with 3 bases between them. The germline CDR1 and CDR2 sequences are LGHDT and YNNKEL (reference sequence). CDR3 amino acids: CASSQLNQPQHF. The CDR3 region has the DNA TGTGCCAGCAGCCAATTGAATCAGCCCCAGCATTTT.

This chain joins TRBV3-1 and TRBJ1-1; maybe TRBD1 (5 bases). The V gene lost 0 bases and the J gene lost 5 bases, with 7 bases spanning the gap. CDR3 length: 13 amino acids. Germline V gives CDR1 LGHDT, CDR2 YNNKEL (reference sequence). The chain's CDR3 is CASSQDGGTEAFF. The CDR3 region has the DNA TGTGCCAGCAGCCAAGATGGGGGAACTGAAGCTTTCTTT.

Concerning this clonotype itself: Mismatch with germline at one junction end may stem from a read error. The chain is built from TRBV11-3 and TRBJ2-5, with no clear D. Per germline, CDR1 SGHNT and CDR2 YENEEA. This CDR3 is built from 13 residues. DNA for the CDR3: TGTGCCAGCAGCCTAGAAATACAAGAGACCCAGTACTTC. Translation gives CASSLEIQETQYF.

The chain links TRBV7-9 to TRBJ2-3; D is uncertain. V was pared by 2 bases and J by 6 bases, with 9 bases between. This CDR3 comprises 13 residues. CDR1 SEHNR and CDR2 FQNEAQ come from the germline V gene (reference sequence). CDR3 in DNA: TGTGCCAGCAGCTTATACGGTGTCGATACGCAGTATTTT. Protein product: CASSLYGVDTQYF.

The CDR3 DNA follows: TGTGCCAGCAGCGACAGCTCGTTAGACACTGAAGCTTTCTTT. Residues: CASSDSSLDTEAFF. The V gene is TRBV6-1, the J gene TRBJ1-1; possible D gene TRBD1, 5 bases. V was trimmed by 6 bases and J by 3 bases, leaving 14 bases between them. The CDR3 sequence is 14 residues long. CDR1 MNHNS and CDR2 SASEGT come from the germline V gene.

This clonotype has only one observation. The chain combines TRBV5-4 with TRBJ2-2; perhaps TRBD2 as D (6 bases). This CDR3 is 15 amino acids long. Between the trimmed V and J ends, which lost 5 bases and 3 bases, there was a span of 14 bases. From germline, CDR1 is SGHNT and CDR2 YYREEE (reference sequence). In DNA form, the CDR3 reads TGTGCCAGCAGGACCGGGGGAACAGACACCGGGGAGCTGTTTTTT. Translating it yields CASRTGGTDTGELFF. The full variable domain, with the rest looked up from reference TRBV5-4 and TRBJ2-2, is ETGVTQSPTHLIKTRGQQVTLRCSSQSGHNTVSWYQQALGQGPQFIFQYYREEENGRGNFPPRFSGLQFPNYSSELNVNALELDDSALYLCASRTGGTDTGELFFGEGSRLTVL.

The V call is TRBV5-1, the J call TRBJ1-1; D is possibly TRBD1 (5 bases). The V end was cut by 0 bases, the J end by 8 bases, with 14 bases between. The CDR3 is 14 amino acids. The germline CDR1 and CDR2 sequences are SGHRS and YFSETQ. CDR3 in DNA: TGCGCCAGCAGCTTGGACGGGGGGAGGAACGAAGCTTTCTTT. Translated: CASSLDGGRNEAFF.

The chain is built from TRBV9 and TRBJ2-1; the D gene is possibly TRBD1 (6 bases). The V gene lost 4 bases and the J gene lost 8 bases, with 13 bases spanning the gap. CDR1 is SGDLS, CDR2 YYNGEE, per germline. The CDR3 is 13 amino acids. DNA of the CDR3: TGTGCCAGCAGCCAGGGGCTGAGGGATGAGCAGTTCTTC. Protein sequence: CASSQGLRDEQFF.

This chain joins TRBV30 and TRBJ2-1; D might be TRBD2 (5 bases). V was trimmed by 0 bases and J by 6 bases, leaving 9 bases between them. CDR1 and CDR2 from the germline V gene are GTSNPN and SVGIG (reference sequence). The CDR3 contains 13 residues. CDR3 protein: CAWSVRGSNEQFF. The CDR3 DNA reads TGTGCCTGGAGTGTACGAGGGTCCAATGAGCAGTTCTTC.

V is TRBV14 and J is TRBJ1-5, with TRBD1 matching 10 bases. V lost 10 bases and J lost 8; bases outside the gene matches: 11. Germline CDR1 is SGHDN and CDR2 is FVKESK. The CDR3 sequence is 14 residues long. The CDR3 region is CATSDRGRKEPQHF. The CDR3 bases are TGTGCCACCAGTGACAGGGGGCGAAAGGAGCCCCAGCATTTT.

The V gene is TRBV20-1, the J gene TRBJ1-5; D is unclear. CDR1 is DFQATT, CDR2 SNEGSKA, per germline (reference sequence). The CDR3 totals 13 residues. V shed 0 bases and J shed 0 bases, with 3 bases lying between them. The CDR3 is CSARDYSNQPQHF. CDR3 bases: TGCAGTGCTAGAGACTATAGCAATCAGCCCCAGCATTTT.

The chain's CDR3 is CAWSVAGDHYEQYF. Written as DNA, the CDR3 is TGTGCCTGGAGTGTGGCGGGGGATCACTACGAGCAGTACTTC. The chain employs TRBV30 and TRBJ2-7, with TRBD2 matching 7 bases. The CDR3 has 14 residues. Trimming cost V 0 bases and J 3 bases; bases outside gene matches: 5. Germline CDR1 and CDR2: GTSNPN and SVGIG (reference sequence).

V and J are TRBV30 and TRBJ1-3, with TRBD1 matching 8 bases. The ends lost 3 bases at V and 0 bases at J; junction bases unmatched: 7. Germline V CDR1 and CDR2: GTSNPN, SVGIG (reference sequence). This CDR3 has 16 amino acids. The CDR3 DNA reads TGTGCCTGGAGCCTGACAGGGGCTAGCTCTGGAAACACCATATATTTT. Encoded protein: CAWSLTGASSGNTIYF.

The chain links TRBV12-3 or TRBV12-4 to TRBJ1-5; 7 nucleotides match TRBD1. J lost 1 base, V lost 1 base, and 7 bases had no gene match. CDR3 length: 17 amino acids. The CDR3 DNA reads TGTGCCAGCAGTTTAGAGTCTGGAGGGGGCAGCAATCAGCCCCAGCATTTT. This encodes CASSLESGGGSNQPQHF.

As regards this clonotype: This CDR3 is missing its conserved last phenylalanine or tryptophan, likely due to a read error. The genes are TRBV19 and TRBJ2-1, with D perhaps matching TRBD1 (6 bases). The CDR3 runs 14 residues. The ends were cut back, 4 bases at V and 7 bases at J, with 14 bases in the middle. Germline CDR1 is LNHDA and CDR2 is SQIVND (reference sequence). The chain's CDR3 is CASSTQTGGNEQFL. The DNA of the CDR3 is TGTGCCAGTAGTACCCAGACAGGTGGAAATGAGCAGTTCCTC.

The J gene is TRBJ1-3, the V gene TRBV28; 11 nucleotides match TRBD1. CDR3 size: 13 residues. Per the germline V gene, CDR1 is MDHEN and CDR2 is SYDVKM. With 10 bases clipped from V and 4 bases from J, the junction kept 3 bases outside the gene matches. Here the CDR3 reads CATRTGGGNTIYF. In DNA form, the CDR3 reads TGTGCCACTCGGACAGGGGGCGGAAACACCATATATTTT.

The chain combines TRBV10-3 with TRBJ2-2; TRBD1 aligns across 7 bases. The length of the CDR3 is 15 residues. Germline loops: CDR1 ENHRY, CDR2 SYGVKD. Losses at the gene ends were 6 bases for V and 0 bases for J; bases not matched to a gene: 4. The DNA for the CDR3 is TGTGCCATCAGGGCCGGGACAGCGAACACCGGGGAGCTGTTTTTT. It encodes CAIRAGTANTGELFF.

This chain joins TRBV7-2 and TRBJ2-2; tentative D call: TRBD2 (6 bases). Germline CDR1 SGHTA, CDR2 FQGNSA. The CDR3 totals 15 residues. Trimming took 1 base from V and 4 from J, leaving 10 bases between them. This CDR3 reads CASSLGGTATGELFF. DNA for the CDR3: TGTGCCAGCAGCTTAGGCGGGACGGCCACCGGGGAGCTGTTTTTT. Supplemented by reference TRBV7-2 and TRBJ2-2, the full variable domain reads GAGVSQSPSNKVTEKGKDVELRCDPISGHTALYWYRQSLGQGLEFLIYFQGNSAPDKSGLPSDRFSAERTGGSVSTLTIQRTQQEDSAVYLCASSLGGTATGELFFGEGSRLTVL.